This T cell receptor (beta chain) originates from a study of regulatory T cells in long-lasting Graves disease. Overall study: Persistent Graves' disease denoted over 5 years of antithyroid drugs plus positive TSH receptor antibodies.

According to the study, TCR beta libraries were built with iRepertoire HTBI primers and CDR3-region Arm-PCR. TCRdb re-derived calls from the multiplex PCR reads in MiXCR, one entry per CDR3 protein. The repertoire includes 400,000 to 600,000 distinct CDR3 sequences, 20% to 25% of them detected once, and approximately 6.4% sits in the top ten. The time point was: persistent/refractory GD, antithyroid drugs over 5 years with positive TRAb. From PBMCs, RNA was extracted and then used to make the TCR library. The study, taken as a whole, reports: Persistent Graves' patients showed less TCR diversity than newly diagnosed ones.

A remark on this clonotype: The antigen remains unidentified.

V was shortened by 1 base and J by 5 bases, with 14 bases between the two germline ends. CDR3 length: 16 amino acids. Germline loops: CDR1 MNHEY, CDR2 SVGAGI. This rearrangement joins TRBV6-5 to TRBJ2-2; D tentatively reads TRBD1 or TRBD2 (5 bases each). The source was peripheral blood mononuclear cells (PBMCs), collected when the disease was refractory, from a patient treated with antithyroid drugs. This TCR derives from a female donor with Graves disease. The chain's CDR3 is CASSYFGDGVTGELFF. The CDR3 DNA reads as TGTGCCAGCAGTTACTTCGGGGACGGGGTAACCGGGGAGCTGTTTTTT.